A selection of T cell receptor beta chains follows, all from one sample in a study of cytomegalovirus exposure and HLA in healthy donors. The protocol was immunoSEQ multiplex PCR, while the TCRdb copy is restricted to in-frame clones and leaves out a portion. The sample has 29,000 or so clones. Sequenced: PBMCs. The receptors shown here come from a man aged 25 to 40 in good health and CMV-seronegative. Each CDR3 is given with its conserved first and last residue.

V gene: TRBV6-1
CDR3 protein: CASSGGPQDNTDTQYF

V gene: TRBV4-1
CDR3 protein: CASSHWGIGAGELFF

V gene: TRBV6-5
CDR3 protein: CASKQLAGGPDTQYF

V gene: TRBV6-1
CDR3 protein: CASDRVAGYEQYF

V gene: TRBV19
CDR3 protein: CASSTRSEKLFF

V gene: TRBV18
CDR3 protein: CASSTTGTGYEKLFF

V gene: TRBV29-1
CDR3 protein: CSAMTGGDGYTF

V gene: TRBV25-1
CDR3 protein: CASSSSGTSTYEQYF

V gene: TRBV23-1
CDR3 protein: CARPGQSSPNSNQPQHF

V gene: TRBV4-1
CDR3 protein: CASSQLTGNSTEAFF

V gene: TRBV10-3
CDR3 protein: CAISESAGAIYGYTF

V gene: TRBV15
CDR3 protein: CATSRGLLGETQYF

V gene: TRBV2
CDR3 protein: CASSPTGGLETQYF

V gene: TRBV7-7
CDR3 protein: CASSPTGGLYNEQFF

V gene: TRBV5-1
CDR3 protein: CASSLVGTDEAFF

V gene: TRBV2
CDR3 protein: CASSVRATEAFF

V gene: TRBV19
CDR3 protein: CASSQDRVGYTF

V gene: TRBV27
CDR3 protein: CASSRLTSTDTQYF

V gene: TRBV7-2
CDR3 protein: CASSLAGGFTDTQYF

V gene: TRBV2
CDR3 protein: CASSGTGKSSGNTIYF

V gene: TRBV6-5
CDR3 protein: CASTQGEMGGYTF

V gene: TRBV12-5
CDR3 protein: CASGSGSGASTDTQYF

V gene: TRBV28
CDR3 protein: CASSSLQDGYTF

V gene: TRBV7-8
CDR3 protein: CASSPTLQAISGNTIYF